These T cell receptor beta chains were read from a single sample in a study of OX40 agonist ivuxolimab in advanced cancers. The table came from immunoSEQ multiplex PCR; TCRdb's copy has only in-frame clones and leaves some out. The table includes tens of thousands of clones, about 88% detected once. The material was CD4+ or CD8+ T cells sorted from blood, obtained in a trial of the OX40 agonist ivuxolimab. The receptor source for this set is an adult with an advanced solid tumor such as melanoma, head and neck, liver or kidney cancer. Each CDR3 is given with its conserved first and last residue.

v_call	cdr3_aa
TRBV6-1	CASSERGGRPDTQYF
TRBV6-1	CASSENVMEGETQYF
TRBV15	CATGGTPVVESGNTIYF
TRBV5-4	CASSKLGQDTEQYF
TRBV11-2	CASSLERDTGELFF
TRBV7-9	CASSRDHTYEQYF
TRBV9	CASSAGREGGYTF
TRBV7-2	CASSLLGGPSTDTQYF
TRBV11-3	CASSFERLYEQYF
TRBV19	CASSIAPGYEQYF
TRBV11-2	CASSLGDRDEQYF
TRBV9	CASSVTNQAEQFF
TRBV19	CASSAGTVSNQPQHF
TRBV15	CATSAGGRNTEAFF
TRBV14	CASSLLVKGDTQYF
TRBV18	CASSLETGSNTGELFF
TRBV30	CAWKMTSGGTDTQYF
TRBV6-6	CASRTRDREFF
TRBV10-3	CAIRGLAGSQGPDTQYF
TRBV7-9	CASSLPGMYEQYF
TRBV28	CASGDRGRQETQYF
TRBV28	CASRYPQGYEQYF
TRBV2	CASSLGQGNEQYF
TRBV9	CASSERTGPPYNEQFF
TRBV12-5	CASGFGAGPYNEQFF
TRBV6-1	CASSPVIAGVGEQFF
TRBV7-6	CASSYRTSGSGEQYF
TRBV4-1	CASSQSSETEAFF
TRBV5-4	CASSLGQAAYNEQFF
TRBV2	CASSEQGYEDTQYF
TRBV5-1	CASSLGTADEQFF
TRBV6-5	CASSPPGTSYEQYF
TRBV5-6	CASSPRTSLGDEQFF
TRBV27	CASSLKGLSSYEQYF
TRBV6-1	CASSERHGNTEAFF
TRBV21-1	CASSNSGENCEQYF
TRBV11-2	CASSLRGGTEAFF
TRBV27	CASSFWGGETDTQYF
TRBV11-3	CASSPPSRGNEQFF
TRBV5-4	CASSSGGGLDEQYF
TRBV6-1	CASSEAPQERAEAFF
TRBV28	CASSLPGTHYGYTF
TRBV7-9	CASSYLYPADIQYF
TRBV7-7	CASSLAPSVYNEQFF
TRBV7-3	CASSLYGTGFNEQFF
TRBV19	CASSSYNEQFF
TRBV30	CAWSGQNTGELFF
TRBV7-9	CASSLPWKLAGGIEQFF